This T cell receptor (beta chain) came from a study of blood T cell repertoires in COVID-19. Overall study context: T cells, B-cell-depleted T cells, or PBMCs provided the cDNA or gDNA that served as material.

J gave up 5 bases and V 5 bases, and 5 bases lay outside the gene matches. From germline, CDR1 is MGHDK and CDR2 SYGVNS. The CDR3 sequence is 13 residues long. Profiled with immunoSEQ multiplex PCR; TCRdb holds only in-frame clones, not every one. The sample consists of around 300,000 clones, 89% of them appearing once. The participants were between about 18 and 90 years old and came from under 25 US areas. Donors of Cohort 3 who recovered were those that had two negative PCRs, clearance, or symptom resolution. This receptor was taken from a woman aged 40 to 50 who had recovered from COVID-19. This chain uses TRBV25-1 with TRBJ1-2, with 7 positions matching TRBD1. Specimen: PBMCs or T cells enriched from blood (not recorded which). CDR3 loop: CASSRDSKYGYTF. The CDR3 DNA reads as TGTGCCAGCAGTCGGGACAGCAAATATGGCTACACCTTC.